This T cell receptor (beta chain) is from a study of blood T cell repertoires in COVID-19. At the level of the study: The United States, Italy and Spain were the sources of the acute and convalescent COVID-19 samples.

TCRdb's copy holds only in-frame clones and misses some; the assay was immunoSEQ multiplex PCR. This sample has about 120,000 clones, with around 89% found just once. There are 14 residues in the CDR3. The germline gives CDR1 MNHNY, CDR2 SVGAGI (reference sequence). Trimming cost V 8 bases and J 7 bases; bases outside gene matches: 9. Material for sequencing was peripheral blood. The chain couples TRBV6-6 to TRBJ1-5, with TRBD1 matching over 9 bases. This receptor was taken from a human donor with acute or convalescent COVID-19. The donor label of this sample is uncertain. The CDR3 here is CASSLRQGDQPQHF. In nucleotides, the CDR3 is TGTGCCAGCTCCCTCCGACAGGGGGACCAGCCCCAGCATTTT.